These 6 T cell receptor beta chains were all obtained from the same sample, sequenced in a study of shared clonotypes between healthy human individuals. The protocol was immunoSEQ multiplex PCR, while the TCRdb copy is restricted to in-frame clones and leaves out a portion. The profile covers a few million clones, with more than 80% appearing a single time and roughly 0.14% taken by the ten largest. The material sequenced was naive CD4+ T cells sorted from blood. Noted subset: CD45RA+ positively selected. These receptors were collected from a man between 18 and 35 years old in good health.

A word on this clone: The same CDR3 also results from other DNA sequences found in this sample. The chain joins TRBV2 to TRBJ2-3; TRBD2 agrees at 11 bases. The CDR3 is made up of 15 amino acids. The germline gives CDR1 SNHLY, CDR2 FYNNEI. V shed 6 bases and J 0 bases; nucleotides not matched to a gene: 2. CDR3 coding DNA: TGTGCCAGCAGGGTAGCGGGAGGGAGCACAGATACGCAGTATTTT. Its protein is CASRVAGGSTDTQYF. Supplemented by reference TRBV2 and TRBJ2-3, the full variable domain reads EPEVTQTPSHQVTQMGQEVILRCVPISNHLYFYWYRQILGQKVEFLVSFYNNEISEKSEIFDDQFSVERPDGSNFTLKIRSTKLEDSAMYFCASRVAGGSTDTQYFGPGTRLTVL.

For the CDR3, the DNA is TGCGCCAGCAGCCGAGCGGAGAGCTCCTACGAGCAGTACTTC. Its translation is CASSRAESSYEQYF. V is TRBV5-1 and J is TRBJ2-7; tentatively, D is TRBD2 (5 bases). CDR1 SGHRS and CDR2 YFSETQ come from the germline V gene. V lost 4 bases and J lost 0, with 11 bases in between. This CDR3 comprises 14 residues.

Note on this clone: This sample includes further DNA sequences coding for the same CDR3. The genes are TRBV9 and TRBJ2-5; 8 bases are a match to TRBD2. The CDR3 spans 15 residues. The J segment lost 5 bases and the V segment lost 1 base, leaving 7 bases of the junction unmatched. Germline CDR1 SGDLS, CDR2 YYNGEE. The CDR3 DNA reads TGTGCCAGCAGCGTATCAGCGGGGGCGGGTGAGACCCAGTACTTC. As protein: CASSVSAGAGETQYF.

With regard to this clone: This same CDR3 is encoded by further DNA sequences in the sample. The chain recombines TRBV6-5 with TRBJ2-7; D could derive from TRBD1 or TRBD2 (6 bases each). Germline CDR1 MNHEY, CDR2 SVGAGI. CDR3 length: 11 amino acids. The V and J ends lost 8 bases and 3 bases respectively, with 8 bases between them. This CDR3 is CASGGGYEQYF. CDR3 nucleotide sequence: TGTGCCAGCGGAGGGGGCTACGAGCAGTACTTC.

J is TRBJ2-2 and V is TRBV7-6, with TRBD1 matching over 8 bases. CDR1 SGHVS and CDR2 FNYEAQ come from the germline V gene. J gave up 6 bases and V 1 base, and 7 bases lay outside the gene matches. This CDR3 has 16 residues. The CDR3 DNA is TGTGCCAGCAGCTTAGGGAGCCAGGGGGCGGCCGGGGAGCTGTTTTTT. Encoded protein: CASSLGSQGAAGELFF. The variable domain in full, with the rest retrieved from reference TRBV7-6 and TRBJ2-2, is GAGVSQSPRYKVTKRGQDVALRCDPISGHVSLYWYRQALGQGPEFLTYFNYEAQQDKSGLPNDRFSAERPEGSISTLTIQRTEQRDSAMYRCASSLGSQGAAGELFFGEGSRLTVL.

The DNA for the CDR3 is TGTGCCAGCTCGGACACGACTTCGAGCTATGGCTACACCTTC. Its translation: CASSDTTSSYGYTF. The rearrangement links TRBV18 to TRBJ1-2; D is perhaps TRBD1 (5 bases). Germline-derived CDR1 and CDR2 are KGHSH and LQKENI. CDR3 length equals 14 residues. Trimming pared 6 bases from V and 4 bases from J, leaving 15 bases between.